Listed here are 17 T cell receptor beta chains from one sample, sequenced in a study of blood T cells in healthy people across ages. For the second PCR, which ran for about 6 to 11 cycles, a sample-barcoded 5' primer and a J-beta primer mix were used. TCRdb reprocessed the 5' RACE reads with MiXCR, giving one entry per CDR3 protein. The table records some 1.8 million distinct CDR3 sequences, roughly 43% of them present only once. The sequenced sample was blood. The receptors here all came from a human donor in good health.

The V gene is TRBV9, the J gene TRBJ1-4; D remains unclear. Trimming stripped 3 bases from V and 10 bases from J, with 13 bases between. In germline, CDR1 is SGDLS, CDR2 YYNGEE. The CDR3 sequence is 13 residues long. CDR3 coding DNA: TGTGCCAGCAGCGGAGGTACCCGGGGAAAACTGTTTTTT. Amino acids: CASSGGTRGKLFF.

This clonotype was seen more than once but under ten times. V and J are TRBV29-1 and TRBJ1-2; D might be TRBD1 (6 bases). V lost 4 bases and J lost 4, with 16 bases in between. CDR1 is SQVTM and CDR2 is ANQGSEA in the germline V gene. The CDR3 runs to 14 residues. This CDR3 is CSVVGAEGPYGYTF. In nucleotides, the CDR3 is TGCAGCGTTGTGGGGGCAGAGGGCCCCTATGGCTACACCTTC.

This clonotype showed up just a few times. The V call is TRBV27, the J call TRBJ1-1, with D possibly being TRBD1 (6 bases). The CDR3 runs 16 residues. V gave up 0 bases and J gave up 5 bases, with 16 bases separating them. Germline CDR1 reads MNHEY; CDR2 reads SMNVEV (reference sequence). CDR3 sequence: CASSLSGWGARTEAFF. Here the CDR3 DNA reads TGTGCCAGCAGTTTATCCGGTTGGGGGGCGCGAACTGAAGCTTTCTTT.

The chain is built from TRBV4-2 and TRBJ1-1, with TRBD1 identical over 9 bases. The V gene end was trimmed by 5 bases and the J gene end by 6 bases; junction bases not matched to a gene: 10. This CDR3 has 15 amino acids. Germline V CDR1 and CDR2: LGHNA, YNFKEQ. CDR3 sequence (DNA): TGTGCCAGCAGCTACTACCGGGACAGGGCCTCTGAAGCTTTCTTT. Protein: CASSYYRDRASEAFF.

Only one count was recorded for this clonotype. J is TRBJ2-1 and V is TRBV11-2; 10 positions agree with TRBD2. The ends lost 1 base at V and 1 base at J; junction bases unmatched: 7. Germline assignment: CDR1 SGHAT and CDR2 FQNNGV. This CDR3 has 18 amino acids. The CDR3 reads CASSLGGLAGESYNEQFF. The CDR3 nucleotides are TGTGCCAGCAGCTTAGGCGGGCTAGCGGGGGAATCCTACAATGAGCAGTTCTTC. The variable domain in full, with the rest retrieved from reference TRBV11-2 and TRBJ2-1, is EAGVAQSPRYKIIEKRQSVAFWCNPISGHATLYWYQQILGQGPKLLIQFQNNGVVDDSQLPKDRFSAERLKGVDSTLKIQPAKLEDSAVYLCASSLGGLAGESYNEQFFGPGTRLTVL.

V is TRBV15 and J is TRBJ2-3; D is unresolved. The CDR3 covers 15 residues. CDR1 LNHNV and CDR2 YYDKDF come from the germline V gene (reference sequence). V gave up 0 bases and J gave up 1 base, with 8 bases separating them. The CDR3 DNA follows: TGTGCCACCAGCAGAGAGTCACCCCGCACAGATACGCAGTATTTT. Translation: CATSRESPRTDTQYF. The entire variable domain, with the rest obtained from reference TRBV15 and TRBJ2-3, is as follows: DAMVIQNPRYQVTQFGKPVTLSCSQTLNHNVMYWYQQKSSQAPKLLFHYYDKDFNNEADTPDNFQSRRPNTSFCFLDIRSPGLGDTAMYLCATSRESPRTDTQYFGPGTRLTVL.

The chain couples TRBV7-2 to TRBJ1-2, with unresolved D. CDR3 size: 15 residues. Germline assignment: CDR1 SGHTA and CDR2 FQGNSA. The V and J ends lost 0 bases and 4 bases respectively, with 12 bases between them. The CDR3 DNA reads TGTGCCAGCAGCTTAGCGCGGCAGAGCCTCTATGGCTACACCTTC. It codes for CASSLARQSLYGYTF.

With regard to this clonotype: The junction shows a germline mismatch at one end, possibly a read error. The V gene is TRBV3-1, the J gene TRBJ1-2; 8 positions match TRBD1. Looked up from germline, CDR1 is LGHDT and CDR2 is YNNKEL (reference sequence). This CDR3 is built from 15 residues. The CDR3 nucleotides are TGTGCCAGCAGCCAACTGGACAGGGAAGGTAATGGCTACACTTTC. This codes for CASSQLDREGNGYTF.

In this sample, this clonotype turned up a few times. The chain employs TRBV28 and TRBJ1-2, with unresolved D. CDR1 is MDHEN, CDR2 SYDVKM, per germline. The ends were cut back, 3 bases at V and 4 bases at J, with 15 bases in the middle. CDR3 size: 15 residues. Here the CDR3 reads CASSFGRSFPYGYTF. The DNA of the CDR3 is TGTGCCAGCAGTTTTGGCAGGTCCTTTCCCTATGGCTACACCTTC.

This clonotype was detected a few times. This rearrangement joins TRBV6-5 to TRBJ2-7; TRBD2 matches 12 bases. Germline V gene sequence: CDR1 MNHEY, CDR2 SVGAGI. This CDR3 has 15 amino acids. Trimming removed 4 bases from V and 5 bases from J; junction bases left unmatched: 6. The CDR3 bases are TGTGCCAGCAGTTTCCTGACTAGCGGGGGCGACGAGCAGTACTTC. Its translation: CASSFLTSGGDEQYF.

V gene TRBV12-3 or TRBV12-4 combines with J gene TRBJ2-1; D is ambiguous. The CDR3 has 13 amino acids. Deletions cut 7 bases from V and 7 bases from J, with 14 bases between. CDR3 protein: CASTEIPDNEQFF. CDR3 DNA sequence: TGTGCCAGCACCGAAATACCCGATAATGAGCAGTTCTTC.

The chain is built from TRBV28 and TRBJ1-2, with TRBD1 identical over 10 bases. Unmatched junction bases numbered 6, after V lost 5 bases and J lost 3 bases. This CDR3 comprises 15 residues. The V gene's germline CDR1 is MDHEN and CDR2 SYDVKM. The CDR3 region has the DNA TGTGCCAGCAGTCCGACAGGGGGCGCTTACTATGGCTACACCTTC. As protein: CASSPTGGAYYGYTF.

With respect to this clonotype: At one end the junction does not follow the germline gene, possibly because of a read error. The V call is TRBV6-4, the J call TRBJ2-3; a weak D match, TRBD1 (5 bases). CDR1 and CDR2 (germline): MRHNA, SNTAGT. CDR3 size: 14 residues. CDR3 bases: TGTGCCAGCGCGGAATCGTTTAGCACAGGTACGCAGTATTTT. This translates into CASAESFSTGTQYF.

The chain carries TRBV20-1 and TRBJ1-2; the D is unclear. The germline V and J ends were trimmed by 0 bases and 3 bases, with 8 bases remaining between them. CDR1 is DFQATT, CDR2 SNEGSKA, per germline (reference sequence). The CDR3 is 13 amino acids. The CDR3 protein is CSAREDTYYGYTF. CDR3 coding DNA: TGCAGTGCTAGAGAGGATACTTACTATGGCTACACCTTC.

The CDR3 DNA is TGCAGTGCTACCTCGGGACAGGGCGCGGAGACCCAGTACTTC. This codes for CSATSGQGAETQYF. The chain joins TRBV20-1 to TRBJ2-5, with 9 bases fitting TRBD1. Germline values: CDR1 DFQATT, CDR2 SNEGSKA (reference sequence). V lost 4 bases and J lost 5; bases outside the gene matches: 8. This CDR3 is built from 14 residues.

V gene TRBV18 combines with J gene TRBJ2-1; TRBD1 matches 7 bases. Germline CDR1 and CDR2: KGHSH and LQKENI. CDR3 length: 16 amino acids. The trim removed 2 bases at V and 3 bases at J, leaving 7 bases unmatched. CDR3 nucleotides: TGTGCCAGCTCACCATTCCCAGGGACAGTCTACAATGAGCAGTTCTTC. Residues: CASSPFPGTVYNEQFF.

The V call is TRBV6-2 or TRBV6-3, the J call TRBJ1-1; D uncertain. The ends were cut back, 7 bases at V and 3 bases at J, with 9 bases in the middle. CDR1 is MNHEY, CDR2 SVGEGT, per germline. CDR3 size: 12 residues. CDR3 DNA sequence: TGTGCCAGCATCTCGTGGGACACTGAAGCTTTCTTT. Translating it yields CASISWDTEAFF.